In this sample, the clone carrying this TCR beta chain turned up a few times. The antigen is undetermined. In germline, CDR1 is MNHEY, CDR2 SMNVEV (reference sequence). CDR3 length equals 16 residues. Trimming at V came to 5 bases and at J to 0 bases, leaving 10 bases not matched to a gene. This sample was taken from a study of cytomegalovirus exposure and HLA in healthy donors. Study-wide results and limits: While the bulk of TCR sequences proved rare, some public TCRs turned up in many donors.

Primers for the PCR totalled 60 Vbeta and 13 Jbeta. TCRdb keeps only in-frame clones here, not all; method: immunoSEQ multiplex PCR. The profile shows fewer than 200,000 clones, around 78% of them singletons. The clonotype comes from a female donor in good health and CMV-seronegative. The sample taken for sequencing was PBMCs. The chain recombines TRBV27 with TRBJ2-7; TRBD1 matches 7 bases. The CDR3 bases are TGTGCCAGCAGTAAGTCCTGGACAGGTTTCTCCTACGAGCAGTACTTC. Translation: CASSKSWTGFSYEQYF.